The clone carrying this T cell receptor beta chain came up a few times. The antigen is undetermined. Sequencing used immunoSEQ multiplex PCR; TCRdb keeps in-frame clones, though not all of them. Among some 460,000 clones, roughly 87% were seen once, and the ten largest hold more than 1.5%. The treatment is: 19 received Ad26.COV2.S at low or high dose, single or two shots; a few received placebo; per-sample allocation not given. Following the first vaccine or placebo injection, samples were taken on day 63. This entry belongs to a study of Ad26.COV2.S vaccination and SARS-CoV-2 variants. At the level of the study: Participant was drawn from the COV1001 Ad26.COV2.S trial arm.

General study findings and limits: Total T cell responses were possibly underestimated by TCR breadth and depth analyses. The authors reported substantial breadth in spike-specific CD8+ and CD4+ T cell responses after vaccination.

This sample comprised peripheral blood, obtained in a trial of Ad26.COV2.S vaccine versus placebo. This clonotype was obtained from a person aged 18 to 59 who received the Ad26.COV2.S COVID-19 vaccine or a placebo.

For the CDR3, the DNA is TGTGCCAGCAGTTTATCGAGGGGACAGGGAGGTGAAAAACTGTTTTTT. As protein: CASSLSRGQGGEKLFF. This sequence joins TRBV27 and TRBJ1-4; 9 bases agree with TRBD1. Germline trimming cut 0 bases from V and 7 bases from J; bases unmatched to any gene: 6. CDR1 and CDR2 (germline): MNHEY, SMNVEV (reference sequence). This CDR3 is built from 16 residues.